This T cell receptor beta chain was documented in a study of shared clonotypes between healthy human individuals. This clone was observed once. The antigen remains undetermined. It was about 210 ng DNA, 33,000 or so T cell genomes, that sorted-subset replicate PCRs used. In the study's own analysis: ImmunoSEQ only sent back junction sequences with no quality scores, so filtering was done differently. The data were produced by immunoSEQ multiplex PCR, yet TCRdb's version contains in-frame clones alone and is incomplete. The V and J calls and clone size were taken over from that table, and D and trimming were inferred from the DNA. This sample has about 820,000 clones; 80% to 95% occur once, and the top ten carry less than 25%. Study results and caveats: Relative to their counterparts shared across all four donors, non-shared clonotypes exhibited diminished generation probabilities.

Naive CD8 populations comprised CD45RO-negative cells positively selected for CCR7, excluding terminally differentiated effector memory CD45RA+ cells. The CDR3 has 12 residues. V lost 7 bases and J lost 6, with 10 bases in between. In germline, CDR1 is MNHNS, CDR2 SASEGT. The source material was naive CD8+ T cells sorted from blood. The TCR was taken from a man aged 25-40 years in good health. V usage is TRBV6-1 and J usage is TRBJ2-1; no clear D. The DNA for the CDR3 is TGTGCCAGCATTGGACCATTCAATGAGCAGTTCTTC. This sequence encodes CASIGPFNEQFF.